Listed below are T cell receptor beta chains from one sample, sequenced in a study of identical twins. TCRdb processed the 5' RACE reads anew with MiXCR; each CDR3 protein has one entry. The sample has 500,000 or so distinct CDR3 sequences, about 13% seen once; the top ten hold 0.8% to 1%. These data were likewise used in another study, on yellow fever vaccine responses in identical twins.

Sequencing was done on a sample of CD4+ T cells sorted from blood. Receptors originate from a woman under 30 in good health. Each CDR3 is given with its conserved first and last residue. The D gene is left open where the match is weak. Clone size is not always given. Where it is, it says once, few, many or a class for expanded clones.

v_gene	abundance	j_gene	d_gene	CDR3nt	CDR3aa
TRBV12-3/TRBV12-4	NA	TRBJ1-2	TRBD1	TGTGCCAGCAGTCGTCCCGGGACAGCCAACTATGGCTACACCTTC	CASSRPGTANYGYTF
TRBV7-6	NA	TRBJ2-7	NA	TGTGCCAGCAGCTCTAGGTACAGGGAAGGTCCCGGCGAGCAGTACTTC	CASSSRYREGPGEQYF
TRBV12-3/TRBV12-4	NA	TRBJ2-1	NA	TGTGCCAGCAGTATGAAGAGTGGCTCCTACAATGAGCAGTTCTTC	CASSMKSGSYNEQFF
TRBV6-2/TRBV6-3	NA	TRBJ2-2	NA	TGTGCCAGCAGTTTAGTCAGACCAGCGAACACCGGGGAGCTGTTTTTT	CASSLVRPANTGELFF
TRBV7-2	many	TRBJ1-3	NA	TGTGCCAGCAGCTTAGCGCGGGGAAACACCATATATTTT	CASSLARGNTIYF
TRBV7-2	many	TRBJ2-1	TRBD2	TGTGCCAGCAGCTTAGGGTTAGGACTAGCGGGGGGTGAGCAGTTCTTC	CASSLGLGLAGGEQFF
TRBV12-3/TRBV12-4	many	TRBJ2-7	TRBD1	TGCGCCAGCAGCTTGCTGCAGGGGGCCTACGAGCAGTACTTC	CASSLLQGAYEQYF
TRBV28	many	TRBJ2-2	NA	TGTGCCAGCAGGGGAGGGAACACCGGGGAGCTGTTTTTT	CASRGGNTGELFF
TRBV25-1	few	TRBJ2-1	TRBD2	TGTGCCAGCAGGGAACGGGGGACTAGTTATGAGCAGTTCTTC	CASRERGTSYEQFF
TRBV27	few	TRBJ1-5	NA	TGTGCCAGCGGGGGCAGGGCGGATAATCAGCCCCAGCATTTT	CASGGRADNQPQHF
TRBV3-1	many	TRBJ2-5	NA	TGTGCCAGCACCTCCAGGGGCCAAGAGACCCAGTACTTC	CASTSRGQETQYF
TRBV9	few	TRBJ2-7	TRBD1	TGTGCCAGCAGCGTAGAAGACAGGGCGACCTACGAGCAGTACTTC	CASSVEDRATYEQYF
TRBV25-1	few	TRBJ2-7	TRBD1	TGTGCCAGCAGTGAATGGGGGACAGGGGGCTACTACGAGCAGTACTTC	CASSEWGTGGYYEQYF
TRBV28	few	TRBJ1-2	TRBD1	TGTGCCAGCAGAGACAGGGGTTCTAACTATGGCTACACCTTC	CASRDRGSNYGYTF
TRBV6-5	many	TRBJ2-3	NA	TGTGCCAGCAGCCGAAACACAGATACGCAGTATTTT	CASSRNTDTQYF
TRBV6-1	NA	TRBJ2-2	TRBD1	TGTGCCAGCAGCCCACTCCCGGGACAGGGGGCAAGGACCGGGGAGCTGTTTTTT	CASSPLPGQGARTGELFF
TRBV9	few	TRBJ2-3	NA	TGTGCCAGCAGCCCCCGAGGGGGGCCAGATACGCAGTATTTT	CASSPRGGPDTQYF
TRBV18	many	TRBJ2-7	NA	TGTGCCAGCTCAGGAGTAGCCGAGCAGTACTTC	CASSGVAEQYF